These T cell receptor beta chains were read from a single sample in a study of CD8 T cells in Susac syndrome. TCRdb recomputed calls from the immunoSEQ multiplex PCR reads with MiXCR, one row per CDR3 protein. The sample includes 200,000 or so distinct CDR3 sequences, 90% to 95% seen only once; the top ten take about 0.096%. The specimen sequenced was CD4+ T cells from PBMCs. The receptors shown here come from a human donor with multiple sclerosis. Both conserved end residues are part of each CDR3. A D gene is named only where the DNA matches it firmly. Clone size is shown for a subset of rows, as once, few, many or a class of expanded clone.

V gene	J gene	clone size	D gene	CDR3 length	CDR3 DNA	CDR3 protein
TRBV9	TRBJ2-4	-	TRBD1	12	TGTGCCAGCAGCGATCCAGGGGGCATTCAGTACTTC	CASSDPGGIQYF
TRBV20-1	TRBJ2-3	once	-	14	TGCAGTGCTAGAGATAAAACGAGCACAGATACGCAGTATTTT	CSARDKTSTDTQYF
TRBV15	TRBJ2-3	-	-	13	TGTGCCACCAGCAGGCCTCACACAGATACGCAGTATTTT	CATSRPHTDTQYF
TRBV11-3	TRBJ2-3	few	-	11	TGTGCCAGCAGGTCCACAGATACGCAGTATTTT	CASRSTDTQYF
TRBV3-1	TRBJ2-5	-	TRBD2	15	TGTGCCAGCAGCCAAGCGGGGGGAGGTCAAGAGACCCAGTACTTC	CASSQAGGGQETQYF
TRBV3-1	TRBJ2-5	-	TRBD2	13	TGTGCCAGCGATAGCGGGAGTCAAGAGACCCAGTACTTC	CASDSGSQETQYF
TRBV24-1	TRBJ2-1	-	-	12	TGTGCCACCAGTGAACCAGGCAGCGAGCAGTTCTTC	CATSEPGSEQFF
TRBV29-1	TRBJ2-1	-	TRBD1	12	TGCAGCGGGGGACAGACCTACAATGAGCAGTTCTTC	CSGGQTYNEQFF
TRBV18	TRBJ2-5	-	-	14	TGTGCCAGCTCACCACCCTTACGAGACGAGACCCAGTACTTC	CASSPPLRDETQYF
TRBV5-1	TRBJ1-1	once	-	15	TGCGCCAGCAGCTTGGACGGGGGACCGAACACTGAAGCTTTCTTT	CASSLDGGPNTEAFF
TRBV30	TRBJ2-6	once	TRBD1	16	TGTGCCTGGAGGAAGGCAGGGGGCGCTGGGACCAACGTCCTGACTTTC	CAWRKAGGAGTNVLTF
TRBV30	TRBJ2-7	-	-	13	TGTGCCTGGAGCGGGACATCTAGAAACGAGCAGTACTTC	CAWSGTSRNEQYF
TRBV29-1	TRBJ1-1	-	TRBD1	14	TGCAGCGTTCGGCCAGGGGGCTCATCCATCGGTGCTTTCTTT	CSVRPGGSSIGAFF
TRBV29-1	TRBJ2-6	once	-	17	TGCAGCGTTGGGGGACGGCAGGGAGGTTCTGGGGCCAACGTCCTGACTTTC	CSVGGRQGGSGANVLTF
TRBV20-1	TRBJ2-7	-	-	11	TGCAGTGCTAGAGAAAACTACGAGCAGTACTTC	CSARENYEQYF
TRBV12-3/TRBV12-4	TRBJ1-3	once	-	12	TGTGCCAGCGGTCCGACTGGAAACACCATATATTTT	CASGPTGNTIYF
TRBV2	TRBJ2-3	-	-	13	TGTGCCAGCAGTGTGGGGGAAACAGATACGCAGTATTTT	CASSVGETDTQYF
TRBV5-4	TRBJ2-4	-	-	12	TGTGCCAGCAGCTTGAGGGAGGACATTCAGTACTTC	CASSLREDIQYF
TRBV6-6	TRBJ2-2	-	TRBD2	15	TGTGCCAGCAGCCTAGCGGGAGTTATCCCCGGGGAGCTGTTTTTT	CASSLAGVIPGELFF
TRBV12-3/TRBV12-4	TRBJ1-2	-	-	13	TGTGCCAGCAGCCCACACGTCGGCTATGGCTACACCTTC	CASSPHVGYGYTF
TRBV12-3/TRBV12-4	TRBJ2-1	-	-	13	TGTGCCAGCAGTCCCGAGGCTGTTAGTGAGCAGTTCTTC	CASSPEAVSEQFF
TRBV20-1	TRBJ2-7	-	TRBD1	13	TGCAGTGCTAGAACAGGGGCCGACTACGAGCAGTACTTC	CSARTGADYEQYF
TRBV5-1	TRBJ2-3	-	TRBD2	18	TGCGCCAGCAGCTTGGCCGCCGTAGGAGCGGGGGCAGGAGATACGCAGTATTTT	CASSLAAVGAGAGDTQYF
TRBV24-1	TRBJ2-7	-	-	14	TGTGCCACCAGTGACCCAAACCGGGACCCGAGGCAGTACTTC	CATSDPNRDPRQYF
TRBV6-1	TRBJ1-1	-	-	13	TGTGCCAGCAGCCTCGTAGTTCGGGCTGAAGCTTTCTTT	CASSLVVRAEAFF
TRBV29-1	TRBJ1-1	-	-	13	TGCAGCGTTGATACGTGGGGGGAACATAAAGCTTTCTTT	CSVDTWGEHKAFF
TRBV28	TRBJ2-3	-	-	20	TGTGCCAGCTGCCATACGCCCCGGGACACCGGGGGGTCCCGCACAGATACGCAGTATTTT	CASCHTPRDTGGSRTDTQYF
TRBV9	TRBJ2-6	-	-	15	TGTGCCAGCAGACGCGGGGACTCTGGGGCCAACGTCCTGACTTTC	CASRRGDSGANVLTF
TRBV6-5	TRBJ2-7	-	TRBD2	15	TGTGCCAGCAGTTACGGACTAGGACCAACCTACGAGCAGTACTTC	CASSYGLGPTYEQYF
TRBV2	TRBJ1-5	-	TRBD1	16	TGTGCCAGCAGGTTCTCCCAGGGGGCGAGCAATCAGCCCCAGCATTTT	CASRFSQGASNQPQHF
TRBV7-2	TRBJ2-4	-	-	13	TGTGCCAGCAGCTTGGGGGGCCTAAACATTCAGTACTTC	CASSLGGLNIQYF
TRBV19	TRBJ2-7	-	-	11	TGTGCCAGTTCGACGGCAGTCGAGCAGTACTTC	CASSTAVEQYF
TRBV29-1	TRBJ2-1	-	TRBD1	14	TGCAGCGCCTTGGGACAGGGCAACTACAATGAGCAGTTCTTC	CSALGQGNYNEQFF
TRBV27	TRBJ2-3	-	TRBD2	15	TGTGCCAGCAGTTTATATCTAGCGGGAGCAGATACGCAGTATTTT	CASSLYLAGADTQYF
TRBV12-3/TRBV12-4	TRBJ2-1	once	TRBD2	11	TGTGCCAGCCGATTAGCGGGAAGGCAGTTCTTC	CASRLAGRQFF
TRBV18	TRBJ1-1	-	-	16	TGTGCCAGCTCGCCCCCAGTGGGGGGCCGGGACACTGAAGCTTTCTTT	CASSPPVGGRDTEAFF
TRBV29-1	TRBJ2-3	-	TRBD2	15	TGCAGCGGAAAAACAGGGACTAGTGGGGCAGATACGCAGTATTTT	CSGKTGTSGADTQYF
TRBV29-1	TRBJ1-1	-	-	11	TGCAGCGTCTCAGGCCCCGGTGAAGCTTTCTTT	CSVSGPGEAFF
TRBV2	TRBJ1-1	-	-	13	TGTGCCAGCAGGGAGACCAGGGACACTGAAGCTTTCTTT	CASRETRDTEAFF